These T cell receptor beta chains were read from a single sample in a study of siplizumab effects on memory and regulatory T cells. Assay used: immunoSEQ multiplex PCR; TCRdb lists only in-frame clones, some missing. The repertoire holds around 100,000 clones, more than 90% seen once, with around 0.15% in the top ten. Source material: CD4+ T cells sorted from blood. The receptors were gathered from a human donor in good health. The CDR3 runs from the conserved cysteine through the conserved F or W. The D gene is left open where the match is weak. The size of a clone is reported for some rows only, either as once, few or many, or as a class for expanded clones.

v_gene	len	abundance	j_gene	d_gene	CDR3aa	CDR3nt
TRBV11-2	12	-	TRBJ2-1	-	CASSTSGPEQFF	TGTGCCAGCAGCACAAGTGGACCTGAGCAGTTCTTC
TRBV28	13	-	TRBJ1-1	TRBD1	CASSYPQGTKAFF	TGTGCCAGCAGCTACCCACAGGGGACCAAAGCTTTCTTT
TRBV2	12	-	TRBJ1-2	-	CTSREINYGYTF	TGTACCTCCCGGGAGATAAACTATGGCTACACCTTC
TRBV5-3	14	once	TRBJ2-7	-	CARIASKGPYEQYF	TGTGCCAGAATAGCCTCCAAAGGCCCCTACGAGCAGTACTTC
TRBV7-2	15	-	TRBJ1-1	TRBD1	CASSSYRDRGTEAFF	TGTGCCAGCAGCTCTTACCGGGACAGAGGCACTGAAGCTTTCTTT
TRBV29-1	14	few	TRBJ2-5	-	CSVLPGLSQETQYF	TGCAGCGTTCTGCCGGGGCTGTCCCAAGAGACCCAGTACTTC
TRBV5-6	14	-	TRBJ2-7	TRBD2	CASSLIGGGYEQYF	TGTGCCAGCAGCTTGATTGGCGGGGGATACGAGCAGTACTTC
TRBV6-1	14	once	TRBJ1-1	-	CATSMYGTQSEAFF	TGTGCCACCTCAATGTACGGGACTCAGTCTGAAGCTTTCTTT
TRBV29-1	14	-	TRBJ1-1	-	CSVEGGHPGTEAFF	TGCAGCGTTGAGGGGGGTCATCCCGGGACTGAAGCTTTCTTT
TRBV19	14	-	TRBJ2-2	-	CASRPTPNTGELFF	TGTGCCAGTAGGCCGACACCGAACACCGGGGAGCTGTTTTTT
TRBV7-9	17	-	TRBJ2-2	-	CASSQPTGEVSTGELFF	TGTGCCAGCAGCCAACCCACAGGGGAGGTTAGCACCGGGGAGCTGTTTTTT